A selection of T cell receptor beta chains follows, all from one sample in a study. Via MiXCR, TCRdb re-called the RT-PCR reads, giving one row per CDR3 protein. Among more than 600,000 distinct CDR3 sequences listed, 14% were seen once. The specimen sequenced was memory CD4+ T cells from blood. Source of these receptors: a female donor in good health, serving as a healthy control. CDR3s leave out the opening cysteine and the closing phenylalanine or tryptophan. The order of the fields is D gene, V gene, J gene, CDR3 protein. A D gene is named only where the DNA matches it firmly.

D: TRBD1
V: TRBV14
J: TRBJ2-1
CDR3: ASSQDRGQVYNEQF

D: NA
V: TRBV19
J: TRBJ1-6
CDR3: ASSDHHRSPLH

D: NA
V: TRBV12-3/TRBV12-4
J: TRBJ2-1
CDR3: ASSPHPDRNTYNEQF

D: NA
V: TRBV11-3
J: TRBJ2-1
CDR3: ASSLGGGPGGEQF

D: TRBD2
V: TRBV20-1
J: TRBJ2-1
CDR3: SASDQGLAGGRGLYNEQF

D: NA
V: TRBV10-3
J: TRBJ2-3
CDR3: AITARTNTDTQY

D: TRBD1
V: TRBV4-2
J: TRBJ2-1
CDR3: ASSQDRGQGYNEQF

D: TRBD1
V: TRBV27
J: TRBJ2-7
CDR3: ASSAGDRVSYEQY

D: NA
V: TRBV20-1
J: TRBJ2-3
CDR3: SARDAPTDTQY

D: TRBD1
V: TRBV5-1
J: TRBJ2-3
CDR3: ASSLESTGGTTRTDTQY

D: TRBD1
V: TRBV12-3/TRBV12-4
J: TRBJ1-1
CDR3: ASSSGQGRSTEAF

D: NA
V: TRBV7-2
J: TRBJ1-2
CDR3: ASSLTRDANYGYT

D: TRBD1
V: TRBV10-3
J: TRBJ1-6
CDR3: AISDRGRDNSPLH

D: NA
V: TRBV5-4
J: TRBJ1-2
CDR3: ASSWGISGTKDYGYT

D: TRBD1
V: TRBV7-2
J: TRBJ1-2
CDR3: ASSTQTGLVGYT

D: NA
V: TRBV20-1
J: TRBJ1-3
CDR3: SARDPRVAGNTIY

D: NA
V: TRBV1
J: TRBJ2-5
CDR3: TSSPRTGLADQQETQY

D: TRBD1
V: TRBV15
J: TRBJ1-6
CDR3: ATARDRRNSPLH

D: NA
V: TRBV6-5
J: TRBJ2-7
CDR3: ASSYSRVREQY

D: NA
V: TRBV9
J: TRBJ1-1
CDR3: ASSRFGGGENTEAF

D: TRBD2
V: TRBV4-3
J: TRBJ2-3
CDR3: ASSQDGGDTDTQY

D: NA
V: TRBV10-3
J: TRBJ1-5
CDR3: AISAYENQPQH

D: TRBD1
V: TRBV7-3
J: TRBJ2-3
CDR3: ASSFLRQGRGTDTQY

D: NA
V: TRBV6-2/TRBV6-3
J: TRBJ2-1
CDR3: ASSYGWAEQF

D: TRBD1
V: TRBV29-1
J: TRBJ1-1
CDR3: SVDPGGQGTEAF

D: NA
V: TRBV9
J: TRBJ2-4
CDR3: ASSADPHGNIQY

D: NA
V: TRBV5-6
J: TRBJ2-1
CDR3: ASSLGIGGNEQF

D: NA
V: TRBV20-1
J: TRBJ2-7
CDR3: SAKTGGTDEQY

D: TRBD1
V: TRBV3-1
J: TRBJ2-5
CDR3: ASSPLGQGLGETQY

D: NA
V: TRBV10-3
J: TRBJ2-5
CDR3: AISEPTRQETQY

D: TRBD1
V: TRBV7-3
J: TRBJ1-1
CDR3: ASNQGGLNTEAF

D: NA
V: TRBV4-3
J: TRBJ2-5
CDR3: ASSQDRRETQY

D: NA
V: TRBV20-1
J: TRBJ1-4
CDR3: SASRGRANEKLF

D: NA
V: TRBV7-8
J: TRBJ1-1
CDR3: ASSFLQMNTEAF

D: NA
V: TRBV6-5
J: TRBJ1-3
CDR3: ASRQDYSGNTIY

D: NA
V: TRBV5-1
J: TRBJ2-1
CDR3: ASSRIEAGTFNEQF

D: NA
V: TRBV6-5
J: TRBJ1-3
CDR3: ASSGRSLSGNTIY

D: NA
V: TRBV27
J: TRBJ2-6
CDR3: ASSFSAASGANVLT

D: TRBD1
V: TRBV11-2
J: TRBJ1-6
CDR3: ASSYRGRGNSPLH

D: TRBD1
V: TRBV30
J: TRBJ1-2
CDR3: AWSAGQGAYGYT

D: TRBD1
V: TRBV20-1
J: TRBJ1-2
CDR3: SGRGRDYGYT

D: NA
V: TRBV7-2
J: TRBJ1-2
CDR3: ASSLDSDQGFGYGYT

D: TRBD1
V: TRBV10-3
J: TRBJ2-7
CDR3: AIGTDSYEQY

D: TRBD1
V: TRBV6-6
J: TRBJ1-4
CDR3: ASTPQGVSEKLF

D: TRBD1
V: TRBV9
J: TRBJ2-7
CDR3: ASSVRQGAKEQY